Described below is a single TCR beta chain sequence and its context. This clonotype was seen a handful of times. Its binding antigen is unknown. Base qualities are not at hand, and no much larger clone is one base apart. The data derive from a study of massively parallel sequencing of T cell beta chains (dated by TCRdb to the late 2000s). For the study in its entirety: Human TCR beta CDR3 diversity in peripheral blood was profiled using 5'-RACE, Illumina short-read sequencing and a dedicated short-read assembly strategy. Overall results and qualifications from the work: When the data were subsampled, the number of clonotypes climbed linearly as read number increased, indicating that sequencing depth was far from saturation. Since the RNA was pooled from many donors, the results capture clonotype abundance averaged across the population rather than the repertoire of any individual. A unique TRBV gene could be assigned to only around 23,000 (roughly 70%) of the clonotypes. Preferential PCR amplification of some TRBV and TRBJ sequences may have skewed the reported gene usage frequencies. A single sequence read was the only support for most clonotypes (about 70% of the roughly 30,000), which could in principle inflate the apparent diversity. CDR3 beta length ranged from 21 to 81 nucleotides, peaking at 45 nucleotides. Within the approximately 34,000 distinct clonotypes, single-copy clonotypes accounted for more than 65% of clonotypes but just 18.8% of assemblies.

The donor pool was composed of about 370 males and roughly 180 females, all aged roughly 18 to 45 years. Peripheral leukocyte polyA+ RNA was isolated from about 170 liters of pooled peripheral blood. The starting material was a commercial mRNA preparation from normal human peripheral blood leukocytes pooled from 550 to 600 individuals. The sample was run on an Illumina Genome Analyzer II. A RACE product of about 520 bp was obtained after two rounds of nested PCR with TRBC1/TRBC2-specific primers and was gel-purified. First-strand cDNA was made with a TRBC-specific primer plus a template-switching oligonucleotide, which provided a 5' anchor for RACE. The RACE amplicon was too long for direct short-read sequencing, so it was concatemerized by ligation and sheared by sonication. PAGE was used to isolate a size fraction of 100 to 300 bp, and that fraction then underwent shotgun sequencing on the Illumina platform. In separate sequencing runs on an Illumina GAII, 18.8 million 36-nt reads and 21.7 million 50-nt single-end reads were generated. Concerning the study's data processing: Assembly of the pooled some 40,000,000 reads was performed with iSSAKE using parameters -m 15, -o 2 and -r 0.7. De novo CDR3 beta assemblies were seeded by reads aligning to the ends of Ensembl TRBV gene predictions that carried unmatched junctional bases. Clonotype abundance was estimated from the number of matching assembled contigs rather than from raw read depth. Of the assembled clonotypes, some 2,100 (around 5.9%) were found to have in-frame stop codons and were removed, so that some 35,000 productive clonotypes were retained. Sanger sequencing of cloned RACE products gave 250 to 300 unique TCR sequences, and about 70% of them were also found in the Illumina assembly. The public sequencing data were trimmed at Q25 with fastp and processed into clonotypes with MiXCR by TCRdb, which kept only in-frame beta chains. Every distinct CDR3 protein forms one entry, paired with its most common genes and DNA. In this record, the V and J calls reflect TCRdb's handling and not the investigators' own analysis. For this sample there are more than 4,000 distinct CDR3 sequences; approximately 40% appear just once. Roughly 3% of the sample is in the top ten clones.

The TCR sequence derives from a pool of human donors in good health; the sample was commercial RNA pooled from many donors. Input material: commercial RNA from peripheral blood pooled from many donors.

The DNA sequence reads TGTGCCAGCATGCTTGAGAGCGGGGAGCTGTTTTTT. The translation is CASMLESGELFF. Recombination joined TRBV2 with TRBJ2-2; the D gene cannot be named for sure. V and J are truncated by 7 bases and 7 bases respectively, leaving an intervening sequence of 10 bases. From its cysteine to its phenylalanine, the CDR3 spans 12 amino acids. Left in the record is the CDR3 DNA by itself, 36 bases read in frame from the first base. Based on the germline V gene, the CDR1 and CDR2 sequences are SNHLY and FYNNEI.